Below, one TCR beta chain is given with its context. Method: immunoSEQ multiplex PCR; TCRdb's copy keeps in-frame clones and lacks some. Of about 36,000 clones detected, roughly nine tenths appear once; the ten largest clones hold roughly 0.46%. These data originate in a study of T cell changes during pregnancy in multiple sclerosis. This CDR3 spans 15 amino acids. Per germline, CDR1 ENHRY and CDR2 SYGVKD. Trimming at V came to 7 bases and at J to 2 bases, leaving 10 bases not matched to a gene. The chain uses TRBV10-3 and TRBJ2-7, with 8 positions matching TRBD1. This specimen was CD4+ T cells from peripheral blood mononuclear cells, taken after pregnancy. This clonotype was sampled from a female donor with multiple sclerosis, enrolled in a pregnancy study. The CDR3 region is CAINNPGTGTYEQYF. The CDR3 nucleotides are TGTGCCATCAATAACCCCGGGACAGGAACCTACGAGCAGTACTTC.